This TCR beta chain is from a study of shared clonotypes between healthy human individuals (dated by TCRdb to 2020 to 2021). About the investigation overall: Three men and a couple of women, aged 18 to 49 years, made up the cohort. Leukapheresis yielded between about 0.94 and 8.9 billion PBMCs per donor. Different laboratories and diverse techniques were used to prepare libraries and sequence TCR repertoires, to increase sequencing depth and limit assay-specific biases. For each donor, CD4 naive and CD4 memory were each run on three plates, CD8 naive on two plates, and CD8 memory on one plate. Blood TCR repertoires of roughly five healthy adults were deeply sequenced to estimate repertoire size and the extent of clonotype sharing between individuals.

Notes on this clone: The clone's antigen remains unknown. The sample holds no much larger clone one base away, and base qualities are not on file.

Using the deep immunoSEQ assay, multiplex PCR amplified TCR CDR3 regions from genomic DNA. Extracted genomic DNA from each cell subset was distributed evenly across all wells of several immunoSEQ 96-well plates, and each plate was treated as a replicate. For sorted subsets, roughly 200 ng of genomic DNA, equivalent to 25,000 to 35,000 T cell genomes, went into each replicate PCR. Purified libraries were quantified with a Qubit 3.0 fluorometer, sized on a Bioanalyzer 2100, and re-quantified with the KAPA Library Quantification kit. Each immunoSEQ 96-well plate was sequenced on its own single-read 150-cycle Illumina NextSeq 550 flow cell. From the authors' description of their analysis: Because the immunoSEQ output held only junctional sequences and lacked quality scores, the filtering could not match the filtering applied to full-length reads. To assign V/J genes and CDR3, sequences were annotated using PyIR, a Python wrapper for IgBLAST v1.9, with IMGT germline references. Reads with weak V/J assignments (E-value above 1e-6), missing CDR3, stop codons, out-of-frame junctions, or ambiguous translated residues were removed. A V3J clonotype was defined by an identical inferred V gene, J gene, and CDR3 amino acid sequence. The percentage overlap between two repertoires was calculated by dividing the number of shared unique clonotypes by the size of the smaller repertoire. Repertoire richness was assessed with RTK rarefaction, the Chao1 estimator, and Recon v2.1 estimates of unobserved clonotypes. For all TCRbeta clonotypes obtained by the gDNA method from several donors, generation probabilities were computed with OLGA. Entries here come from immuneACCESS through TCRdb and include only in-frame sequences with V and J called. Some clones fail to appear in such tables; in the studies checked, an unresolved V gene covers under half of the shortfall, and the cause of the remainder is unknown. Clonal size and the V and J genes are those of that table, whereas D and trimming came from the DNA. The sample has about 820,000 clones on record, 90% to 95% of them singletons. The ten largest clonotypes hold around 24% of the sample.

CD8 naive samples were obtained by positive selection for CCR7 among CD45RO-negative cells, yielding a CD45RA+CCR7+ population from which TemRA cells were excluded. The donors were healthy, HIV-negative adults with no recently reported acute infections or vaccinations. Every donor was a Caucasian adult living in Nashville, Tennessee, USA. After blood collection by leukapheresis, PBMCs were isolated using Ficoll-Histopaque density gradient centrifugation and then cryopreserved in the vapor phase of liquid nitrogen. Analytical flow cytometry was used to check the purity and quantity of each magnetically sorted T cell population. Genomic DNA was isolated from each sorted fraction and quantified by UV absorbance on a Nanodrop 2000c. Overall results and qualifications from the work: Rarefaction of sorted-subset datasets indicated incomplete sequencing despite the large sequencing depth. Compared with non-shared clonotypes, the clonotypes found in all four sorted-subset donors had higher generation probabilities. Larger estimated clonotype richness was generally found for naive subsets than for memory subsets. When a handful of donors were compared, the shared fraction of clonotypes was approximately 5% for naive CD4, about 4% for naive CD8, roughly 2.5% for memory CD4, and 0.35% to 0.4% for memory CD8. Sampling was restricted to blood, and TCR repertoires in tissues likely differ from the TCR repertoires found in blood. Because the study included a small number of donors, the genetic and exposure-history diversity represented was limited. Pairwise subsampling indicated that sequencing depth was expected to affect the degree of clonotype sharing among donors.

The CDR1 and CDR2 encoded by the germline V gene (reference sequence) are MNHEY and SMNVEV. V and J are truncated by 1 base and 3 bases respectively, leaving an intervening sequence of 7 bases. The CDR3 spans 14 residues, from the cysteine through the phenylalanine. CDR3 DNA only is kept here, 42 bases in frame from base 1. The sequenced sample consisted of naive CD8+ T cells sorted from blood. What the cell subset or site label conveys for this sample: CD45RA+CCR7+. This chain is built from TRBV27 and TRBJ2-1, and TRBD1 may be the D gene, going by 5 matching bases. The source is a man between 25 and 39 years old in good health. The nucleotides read TGTGCCAGCAGTTTATACAGGAGCTACAATGAGCAGTTCTTC. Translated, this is CASSLYRSYNEQFF.